The TCR beta chain under discussion was sequenced for a study of early T cells in non-severe SARS-CoV-2 infection. Study details: The study sequenced bulk RNA from unsorted whole blood, with chains unpaired. Study-wide findings and caveats: Matching against VDJdb likely underestimated virus-specific expansions, favoring anti-spike CD8.

Individual cDNA molecules received unique molecular identifiers during library preparation. TCRdb fed the 5' RACE reads into MiXCR, producing one record per CDR3 protein. The data contain about 29,000 distinct CDR3 sequences, about 4.6% of them singletons. At least ten counts were recorded for this clonotype. Its specificity is not known. The germline CDR1 and CDR2 sequences are KGHSH and LQKENI. The ends were cut back, 4 bases at V and 1 base at J, with 8 bases in the middle. The CDR3 consists of 13 residues. The sequenced sample was whole blood. This TCR was sampled from an adult who was a healthcare worker with PCR-confirmed SARS-CoV-2 infection or an uninfected control (not recorded which). The chain links TRBV18 to TRBJ2-7; no clear D. The CDR3 nucleotides are TGTGCCAGCTCACAAGGGCCTTCCTACGAGCAGTACTTC. Its translation: CASSQGPSYEQYF.